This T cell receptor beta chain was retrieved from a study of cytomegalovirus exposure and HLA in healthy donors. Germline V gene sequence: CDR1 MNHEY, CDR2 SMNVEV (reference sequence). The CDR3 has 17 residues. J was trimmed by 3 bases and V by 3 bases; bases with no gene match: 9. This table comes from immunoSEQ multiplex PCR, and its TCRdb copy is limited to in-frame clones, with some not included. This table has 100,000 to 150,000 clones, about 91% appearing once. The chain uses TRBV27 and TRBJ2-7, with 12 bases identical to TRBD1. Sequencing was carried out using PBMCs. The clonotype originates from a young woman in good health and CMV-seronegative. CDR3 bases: TGTGCCAGCAGTTTTCGAACAGGGACAGGGGGCTTCTACGAGCAGTACTTC. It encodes CASSFRTGTGGFYEQYF.